This entry describes one TCR beta chain. TCRdb's table, derived via immunoSEQ multiplex PCR, lists solely in-frame clones and lacks some. This sample has about 75,000 clones, with roughly 94% found just once. The sample comes from a study of control samples from healthy donors and cancer patients. The ends lost 1 base at V and 3 bases at J; junction bases unmatched: 5. This CDR3 comprises 16 residues. From germline, CDR1 is SGHTA and CDR2 FQGNSA. The V gene is TRBV7-2, the J gene TRBJ2-3, with 9 bases aligning to TRBD1. The receptor was derived from a woman in her thirties or forties in good health. The sample was blood. CDR3 residues: CASSLVPGTGTDTQYF. As DNA, the CDR3 is TGTGCCAGCAGCTTAGTTCCCGGGACAGGGACAGATACGCAGTATTTT.